Here is one TCR beta chain with its context. Amplification yielded TCR beta CDR3 regions, with RNA transcripts as the source. HTBI primers were the set used in a first-round RT-PCR of the TCR CDR3. One entry per CDR3 protein results from TCRdb running MiXCR on the multiplex PCR reads. The table has hundreds of thousands of distinct CDR3 sequences, 15% seen once. The entry originates in a study of T cells in Graves' hyperthyroidism and ophthalmopathy. Exclusion criteria comprised uncontrolled infection, other autoimmune disease, pregnancy or lactation. The sequencing input was blood. This sequence originates from a woman between 25 and 40 years old with Graves' hyperthyroidism.

The CDR3 DNA reads TGTGCCAGCCGAGGGACACACCTCTCTGGGGCCAACGTCCTGACTTTC. Its protein is CASRGTHLSGANVLTF. The J gene is TRBJ2-6, the V gene TRBV9; D may be TRBD1 (6 bases). Germline V gene data show CDR1 as SGDLS and CDR2 as YYNGEE. The CDR3 spans 16 residues. Between the trimmed V and J ends, which lost 7 bases and 0 bases, there was a span of 14 bases. The full variable domain, rest sourced from reference TRBV9 and TRBJ2-6, is DSGVTQTPKHLITATGQRVTLRCSPRSGDLSVYWYQQSLDQGLQFLIQYYNGEERAKGNILERFSAQQFPDLHSELNLSSLELGDSALYFCASRGTHLSGANVLTFGAGSRLTVL.